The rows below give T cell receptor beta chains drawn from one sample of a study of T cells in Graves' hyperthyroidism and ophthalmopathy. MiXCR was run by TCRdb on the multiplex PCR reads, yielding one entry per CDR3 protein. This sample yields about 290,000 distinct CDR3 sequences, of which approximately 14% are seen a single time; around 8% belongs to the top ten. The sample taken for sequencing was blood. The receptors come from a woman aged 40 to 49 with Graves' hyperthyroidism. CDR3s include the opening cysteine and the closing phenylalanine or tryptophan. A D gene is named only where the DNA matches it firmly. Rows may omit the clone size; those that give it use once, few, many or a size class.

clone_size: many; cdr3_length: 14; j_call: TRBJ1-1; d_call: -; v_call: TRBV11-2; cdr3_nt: TGTGCCAGCAGTAAGGCGGGGGGGAACACTGAAGCTTTCTTT; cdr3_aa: CASSKAGGNTEAFF
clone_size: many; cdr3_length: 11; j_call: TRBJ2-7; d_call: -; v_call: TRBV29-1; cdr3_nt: TGCAGCACCTCATTCGGTTACGAGCAGTACTTC; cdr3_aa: CSTSFGYEQYF
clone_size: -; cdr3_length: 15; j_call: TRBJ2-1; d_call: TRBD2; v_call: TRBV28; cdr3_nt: TGTGCCAGCAGTGTTAGCGGGAGGGAGAACAATGAGCAGTTCTTC; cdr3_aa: CASSVSGRENNEQFF
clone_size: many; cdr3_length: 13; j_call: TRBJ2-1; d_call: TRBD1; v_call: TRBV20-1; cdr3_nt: TGCAGTGCTAGGGGACAGGGTCCGGGGGAGCAGTTCTTC; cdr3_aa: CSARGQGPGEQFF
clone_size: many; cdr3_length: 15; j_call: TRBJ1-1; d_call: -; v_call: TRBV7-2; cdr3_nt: TGTGCCAGCAGCCCCGATCGGGACATTAGGACTGAAGCTTTCTTT; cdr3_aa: CASSPDRDIRTEAFF
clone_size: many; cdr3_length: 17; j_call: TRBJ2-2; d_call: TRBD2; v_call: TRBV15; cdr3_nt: TGTGCCACCAGCAGGGACAATAGCGGGAGGGCAAACGGGGAGCTGTTTTTT; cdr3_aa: CATSRDNSGRANGELFF
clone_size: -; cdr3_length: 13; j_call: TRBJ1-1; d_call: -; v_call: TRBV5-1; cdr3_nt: TGCGCCAGCAGCCCGATTGGGGTGACTGCAGCTTTCTTT; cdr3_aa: CASSPIGVTAAFF
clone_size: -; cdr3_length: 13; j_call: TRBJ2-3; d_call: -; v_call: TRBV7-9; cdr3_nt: TGTGCCAGCAGCAAGACAGGTCCAGATACGCAGTATTTT; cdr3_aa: CASSKTGPDTQYF
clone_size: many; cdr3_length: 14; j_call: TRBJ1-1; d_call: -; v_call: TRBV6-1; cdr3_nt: TGTGCCAGCATGAGATCGCAGGGGAACACTGAAGCTTTCTTT; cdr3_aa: CASMRSQGNTEAFF
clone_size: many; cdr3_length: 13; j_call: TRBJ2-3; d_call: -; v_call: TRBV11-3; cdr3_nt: TGTGCCAGCAGCTTAGAGCAGATAGATACGCAGTATTTT; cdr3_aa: CASSLEQIDTQYF
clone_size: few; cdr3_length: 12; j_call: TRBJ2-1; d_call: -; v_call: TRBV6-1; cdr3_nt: TGTGCCAGCAGTGAAGCCCTGGAGAGGCAGTTCTTC; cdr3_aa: CASSEALERQFF
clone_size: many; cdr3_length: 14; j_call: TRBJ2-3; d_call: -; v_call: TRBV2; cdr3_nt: TGTGCCAGCAGTCGCCACGCCAGGGGAGATACGCAGTATTTT; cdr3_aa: CASSRHARGDTQYF
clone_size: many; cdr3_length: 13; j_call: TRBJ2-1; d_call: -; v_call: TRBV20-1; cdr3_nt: TGCAGTGCTACAAATAGCGGACCCAATGAGCAGTTCTTC; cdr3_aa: CSATNSGPNEQFF
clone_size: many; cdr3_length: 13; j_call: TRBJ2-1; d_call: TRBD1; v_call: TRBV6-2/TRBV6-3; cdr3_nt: TGTGCCAGCAGAAAACAGGGGGGCAATGAGCAGTTCTTC; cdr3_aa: CASRKQGGNEQFF
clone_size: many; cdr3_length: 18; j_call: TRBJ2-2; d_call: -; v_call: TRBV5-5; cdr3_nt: TGTGCCAGCAGCTTGGCTGCAAGCGGGCCGGTTAGCGCCGGGGAGCTGTTTTTT; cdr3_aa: CASSLAASGPVSAGELFF
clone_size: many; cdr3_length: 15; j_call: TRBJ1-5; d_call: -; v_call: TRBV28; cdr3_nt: TGTGCCAGCAGCCCTCTCTCAGGGGATGTTCAGCCCCAGCATTTT; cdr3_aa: CASSPLSGDVQPQHF
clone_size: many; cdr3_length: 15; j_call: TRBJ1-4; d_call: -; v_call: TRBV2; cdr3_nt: TGTGCCAGCAGAGTGGACGCCTCAACTAATGAAAAACTGTTTTTT; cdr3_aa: CASRVDASTNEKLFF
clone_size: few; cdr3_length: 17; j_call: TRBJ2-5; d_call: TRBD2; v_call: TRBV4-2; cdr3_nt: TGTGCCAGCAGCCCCGGGACTAGCGGGAGGTACCAAGAGACCCAGTACTTC; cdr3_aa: CASSPGTSGRYQETQYF
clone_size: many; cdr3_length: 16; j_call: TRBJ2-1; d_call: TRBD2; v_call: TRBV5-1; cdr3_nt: TGCGCCAGCAGCTTGGGTCTAGCGGGGGGTGACAGTGAGCAGTTCTTC; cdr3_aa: CASSLGLAGGDSEQFF
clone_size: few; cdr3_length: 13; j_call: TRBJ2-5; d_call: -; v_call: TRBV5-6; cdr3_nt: TGTGCCAGCAGCTTCGGCACCGAAGAGACCCAGTACTTC; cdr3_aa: CASSFGTEETQYF
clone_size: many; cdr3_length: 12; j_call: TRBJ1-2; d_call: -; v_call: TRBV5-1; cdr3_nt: TGCGCCAGCAGCTCGACAGTCGGGGGCTACACCTTC; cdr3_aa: CASSSTVGGYTF
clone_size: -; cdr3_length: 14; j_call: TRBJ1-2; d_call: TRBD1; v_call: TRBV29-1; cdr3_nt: TGCAGCGTTACCCGAGACAGGGGGAACTATGGCTACACCTTC; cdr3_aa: CSVTRDRGNYGYTF
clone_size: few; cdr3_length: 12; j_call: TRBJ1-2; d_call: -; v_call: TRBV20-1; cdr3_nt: TGCAGTGTTATGCAGGAAGACTATGGCTACACCTTC; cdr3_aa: CSVMQEDYGYTF
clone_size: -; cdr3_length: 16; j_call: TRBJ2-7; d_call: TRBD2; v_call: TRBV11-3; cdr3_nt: TGTGCCAGCAGCCTTCGACTAGCGAGGGAGTTTTACGAGCAGTACTTC; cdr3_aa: CASSLRLAREFYEQYF
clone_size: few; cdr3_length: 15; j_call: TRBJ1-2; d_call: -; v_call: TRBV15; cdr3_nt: TGTGCCACCAGCAGAGCAGGGCCCTCGGGCTATGGCTACACCTTC; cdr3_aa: CATSRAGPSGYGYTF
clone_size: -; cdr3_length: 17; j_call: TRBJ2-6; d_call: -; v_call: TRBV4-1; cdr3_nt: TGCGCCAGCAGCCGAGGGGACGGCAGCTCTGGGGCCAACGTCCTGACTTTC; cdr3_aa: CASSRGDGSSGANVLTF
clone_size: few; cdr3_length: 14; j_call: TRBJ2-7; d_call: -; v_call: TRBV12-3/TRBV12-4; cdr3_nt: TGTGCCAGCAGTGCCTACCGGGGGAACTACGAGCAGTACTTC; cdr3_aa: CASSAYRGNYEQYF
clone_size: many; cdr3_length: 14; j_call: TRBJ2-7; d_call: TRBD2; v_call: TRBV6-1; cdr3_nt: TGTGCCAGCACCCATAGACTAGCGCCCTACGAGCAGTACTTC; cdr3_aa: CASTHRLAPYEQYF
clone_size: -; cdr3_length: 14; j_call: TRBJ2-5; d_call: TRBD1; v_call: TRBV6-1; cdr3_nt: TGTGCCAGTGGTCGGACAGGGGGATCGGAGACCCAGTACTTC; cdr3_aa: CASGRTGGSETQYF
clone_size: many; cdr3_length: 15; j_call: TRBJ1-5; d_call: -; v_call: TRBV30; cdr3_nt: TGTGCCTGGACGCCACAGGGTTATAGCAATCAGCCCCAGCATTTT; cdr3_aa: CAWTPQGYSNQPQHF
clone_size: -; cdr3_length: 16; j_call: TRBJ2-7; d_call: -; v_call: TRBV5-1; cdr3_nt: TGCGCCAGCAGCTTGGCCGTTGGACCGGGGATCCACGAGCAGTACTTC; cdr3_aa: CASSLAVGPGIHEQYF
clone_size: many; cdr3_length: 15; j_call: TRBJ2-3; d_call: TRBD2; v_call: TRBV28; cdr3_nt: TGTGCCAGCAGTGTTCTAGCGGGAGGGCCAGGTACGCAGTATTTT; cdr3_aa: CASSVLAGGPGTQYF
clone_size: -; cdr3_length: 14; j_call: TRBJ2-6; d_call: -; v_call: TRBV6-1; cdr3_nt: TGTCCCAGCAGAAGGATGTTGGAGGCCAACGTCCTGACTTTC; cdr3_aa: CPSRRMLEANVLTF
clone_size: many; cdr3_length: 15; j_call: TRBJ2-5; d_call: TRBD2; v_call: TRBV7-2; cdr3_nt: TGTGCCAGCACCTCCGACGGGAGGCGTTCAGAGACCCAGTACTTC; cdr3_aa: CASTSDGRRSETQYF
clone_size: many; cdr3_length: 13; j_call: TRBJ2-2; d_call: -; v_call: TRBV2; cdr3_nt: TGTGCCAGCAGTGATGACCACACCGGGGAGCTGTTTTTT; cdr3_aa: CASSDDHTGELFF
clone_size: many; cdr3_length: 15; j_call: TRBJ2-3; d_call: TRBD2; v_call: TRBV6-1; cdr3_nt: TGTGCCAGCAGTCCGAGACTAGCGGGAATACATACGCAGTATTTT; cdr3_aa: CASSPRLAGIHTQYF
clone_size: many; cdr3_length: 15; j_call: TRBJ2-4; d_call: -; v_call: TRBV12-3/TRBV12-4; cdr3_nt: TGTGCCAGCAGCCCGCTGCAAGTAGCCAAAAACATTCAGTACTTC; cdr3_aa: CASSPLQVAKNIQYF
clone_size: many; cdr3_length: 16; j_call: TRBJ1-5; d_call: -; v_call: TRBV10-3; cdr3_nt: TGTGCCATCAGTGAGTCGCGGGCTTCGGGGGGGCAGCCCCAGCATTTT; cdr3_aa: CAISESRASGGQPQHF
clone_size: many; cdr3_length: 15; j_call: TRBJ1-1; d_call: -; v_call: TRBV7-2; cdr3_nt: TGTGCCAGCAGCTTAGCGGCAGGGGAGGACACTGAAGCTTTCTTT; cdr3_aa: CASSLAAGEDTEAFF
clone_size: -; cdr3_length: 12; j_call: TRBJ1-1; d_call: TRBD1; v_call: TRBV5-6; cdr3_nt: TGTGCCAGCAGCCTGGGACAGCATGAAGCTTTCTTT; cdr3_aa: CASSLGQHEAFF
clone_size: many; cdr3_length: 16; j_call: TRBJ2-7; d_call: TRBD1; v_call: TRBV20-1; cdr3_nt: TGCAGTGCTAGAGGGCCCGCGGGACAGGTATTCCACGAGCAGTACTTC; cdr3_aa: CSARGPAGQVFHEQYF
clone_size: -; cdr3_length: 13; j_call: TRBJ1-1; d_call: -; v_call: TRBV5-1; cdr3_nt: TGCGCCAGCAGCTTTCAGGACGGAACTGAAGCTTTCTTT; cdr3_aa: CASSFQDGTEAFF
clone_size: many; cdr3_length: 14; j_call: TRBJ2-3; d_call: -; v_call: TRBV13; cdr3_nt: TGTGCCAGCAGCCCCGGTTCGGGCACAGATACGCAGTATTTT; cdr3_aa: CASSPGSGTDTQYF
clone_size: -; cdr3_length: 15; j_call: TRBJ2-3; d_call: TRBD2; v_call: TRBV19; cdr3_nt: TGTGCCAGTAGTACCCTAGCGGGCAGCACAGATACGCAGTATTTT; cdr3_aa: CASSTLAGSTDTQYF
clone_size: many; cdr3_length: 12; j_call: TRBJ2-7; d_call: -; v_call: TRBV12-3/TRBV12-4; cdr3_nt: TGTGCCAGCAGTTGGACGTACTACGAGCAGTACTTC; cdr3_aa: CASSWTYYEQYF
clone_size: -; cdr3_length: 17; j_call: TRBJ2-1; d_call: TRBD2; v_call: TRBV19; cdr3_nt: TGTGCCAGTAGTATACGACTAGCGGGGGTCTCCTACAATGAGCAGTTCTTC; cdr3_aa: CASSIRLAGVSYNEQFF
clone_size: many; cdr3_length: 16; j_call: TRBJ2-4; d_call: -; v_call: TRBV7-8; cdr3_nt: TGTGCCAGCAGCTTAAGCATCGGACAAGGACAAAACATTCAGTACTTC; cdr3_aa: CASSLSIGQGQNIQYF
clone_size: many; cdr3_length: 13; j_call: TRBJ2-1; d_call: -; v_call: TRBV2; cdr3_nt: TGTGCCAGCAGAGAACAGGGAATTAATGAGCAGTTCTTC; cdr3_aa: CASREQGINEQFF
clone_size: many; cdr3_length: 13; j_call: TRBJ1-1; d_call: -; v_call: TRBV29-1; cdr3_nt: TGCAGCGCTGGCCGGGACACATACACTGAAGCTTTCTTT; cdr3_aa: CSAGRDTYTEAFF
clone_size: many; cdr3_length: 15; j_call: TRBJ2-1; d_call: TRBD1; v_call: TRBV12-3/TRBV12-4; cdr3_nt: TGTGCCAGCAGTCCCCGGACAGGGGAAGGTGATGAGCAGTTCTTC; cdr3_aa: CASSPRTGEGDEQFF
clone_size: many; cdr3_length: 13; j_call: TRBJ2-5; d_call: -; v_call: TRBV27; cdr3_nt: TGTGCCAGCAGTTTCGGGGCGAAAGAGACCCAGTACTTC; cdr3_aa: CASSFGAKETQYF
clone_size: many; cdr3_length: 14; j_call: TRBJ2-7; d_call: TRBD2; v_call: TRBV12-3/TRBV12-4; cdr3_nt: TGTGCCAGCAGTTTTGCCGTGACTAGCTCCGAGCAGTACTTC; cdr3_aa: CASSFAVTSSEQYF
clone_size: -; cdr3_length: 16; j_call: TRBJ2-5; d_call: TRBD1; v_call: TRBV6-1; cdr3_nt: TGTGCCAGCAGTGAATCTATGGGACAGGGAGGGGAGACCCAGTACTTC; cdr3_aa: CASSESMGQGGETQYF
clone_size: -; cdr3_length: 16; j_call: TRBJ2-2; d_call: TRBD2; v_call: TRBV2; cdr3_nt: TGTGCCAGCAGTGGAATAGCGGGAGCCAACACCGGGGAGCTGTTTTTT; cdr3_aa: CASSGIAGANTGELFF
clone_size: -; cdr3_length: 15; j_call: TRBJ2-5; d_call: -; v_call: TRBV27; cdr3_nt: TGTGCCAGCAGTCCCCTACAGGGTCGGGTTGAGACCCAGTACTTC; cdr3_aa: CASSPLQGRVETQYF
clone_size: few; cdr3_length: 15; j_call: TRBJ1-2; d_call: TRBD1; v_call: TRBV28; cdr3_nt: TGTGCCAGCAGAGCCTCAGGGGGTATACGGGCTGGCTACACCTTC; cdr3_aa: CASRASGGIRAGYTF
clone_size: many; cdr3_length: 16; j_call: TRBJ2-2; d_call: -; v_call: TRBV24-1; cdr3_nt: TGTGCCACCAGTGATTTGGTCGTCGGACTCACCGGGGAGCTGTTTTTT; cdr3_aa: CATSDLVVGLTGELFF
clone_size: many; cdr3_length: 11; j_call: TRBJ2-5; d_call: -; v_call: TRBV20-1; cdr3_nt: TGCAGTGGGGACACACAAGAGACCCAGTACTTC; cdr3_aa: CSGDTQETQYF
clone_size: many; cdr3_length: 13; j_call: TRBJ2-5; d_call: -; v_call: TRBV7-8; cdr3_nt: TGTGCCAGCAGCTTGGAGGGACAAGAGACCCAGTACTTC; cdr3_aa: CASSLEGQETQYF